The present TCR beta chain was sequenced within a study of T-cell memory formation after mild COVID-19. Findings and caveats of the study: Second-wave clones that peaked on day 37 lacked confirmed SARS-CoV-2 specificity.

Regarding this clonotype: The target antigen is unknown.

Germline V gives CDR1 KGHDR, CDR2 SFDVKD. The CDR3 totals 16 residues. Using its own MiXCR run on the 5' RACE reads, TCRdb lists one record per CDR3 protein. The profile covers 130,000 to 150,000 distinct CDR3 sequences, with approximately 5.7% appearing a single time and under 2.5% taken by the ten largest. This clonotype was sampled from an adult woman who had mild COVID-19 (a few samples of this study predate the infection). Cell type and time point are not known. The sample consisted of PBMCs or a T cell subset sorted from them (not recorded which). The chain employs TRBV24-1 and TRBJ2-1, with 11 bases fitting TRBD1. The J call is uncertain, as TRBJ2-5 better fits the DNA end. DNA of the CDR3: TGTGCCACCAGTGATCGGACAGGGGGCGAATTTGAGACCCAGTACTTC. Residues: CATSDRTGGEFETQYF.